This passage covers 27 T cell receptor beta chains from one sample sequenced in a study of blood T cells in healthy people across ages. Next came a second PCR, run for about 7 to 11 cycles, which used a sample-barcoded 5' primer along with a J-beta primer mix. MiXCR was run by TCRdb on the 5' RACE reads, yielding one entry per CDR3 protein. The sample holds 1.5 million to 1.9 million distinct CDR3 sequences, 35% to 45% seen once. Sequenced material: blood. These receptors all come from a young woman in good health.

The V and J genes are TRBV11-2 and TRBJ2-5, with TRBD2 matching over 11 bases. The CDR3 is made up of 16 amino acids. Germline CDR1 and CDR2: SGHAT and FQNNGV. V trimming: 5 bases; J trimming: 1 base; junction bases outside the gene matches: 6. This chain's CDR3 is CASSLGLAGLQETQYF. CDR3 nucleotides: TGTGCCAGCAGCCTTGGACTAGCGGGCCTCCAAGAGACCCAGTACTTC.

The chain is built from TRBV10-3 and TRBJ2-7; the match to TRBD1 covers 8 bases. Germline V gives CDR1 ENHRY, CDR2 SYGVKD. The CDR3 totals 14 residues. J gave up 2 bases and V 4 bases, and 4 bases lay outside the gene matches. The CDR3 coding sequence is TGTGCCATCAGTGGGTTGACAGGGGCCTACGAGCAGTACTTC. This sequence encodes CAISGLTGAYEQYF.

This chain joins TRBV5-1 and TRBJ2-7; TRBD1 agrees at 7 bases. The CDR3 runs 16 residues. The germline CDR1 and CDR2 sequences are SGHRS and YFSETQ. V lost 4 bases, J lost 2 bases, and 12 bases stayed unmatched. CDR3 region: CASSTIDRDGTYEQYF. The CDR3 region has the DNA TGCGCCAGCAGCACAATAGACAGGGACGGAACCTACGAGCAGTACTTC.

This clonotype was observed a handful of times. V is TRBV7-3 and J is TRBJ2-1; D not resolved. CDR3 size: 13 residues. The germline CDR1 and CDR2 sequences are SGHTA and FQGTGA. V lost 5 bases to trimming and J lost 7 bases, with 12 bases between them. In nucleotides, the CDR3 is TGTGCCAGCAGCCTCACTTACCTGAATGAGCAGTTCTTC. Encoded protein: CASSLTYLNEQFF. Drawing the rest from reference TRBV7-3 and TRBJ2-1, the complete variable domain is GAGVSQTPSNKVTEKGKYVELRCDPISGHTALYWYRQSLGQGPEFLIYFQGTGAADDSGLPNDRFFAVRPEGSVSTLKIQRTERGDSAVYLCASSLTYLNEQFFGPGTRLTVL.

The rearrangement links TRBV7-6 to TRBJ1-5; 10 positions agree with TRBD1. Germline assignment: CDR1 SGHVS and CDR2 FNYEAQ. This CDR3 is built from 17 residues. V was clipped by 1 base and J by 0 bases; unmatched bases: 3. The CDR3 sequence is CASSLGTGGPSNQPQHF. For the CDR3, the DNA is TGTGCCAGCAGCTTAGGGACAGGGGGTCCTAGCAATCAGCCCCAGCATTTT. Combining the CDR3 with reference TRBV7-6 and TRBJ1-5 gives the whole variable domain GAGVSQSPRYKVTKRGQDVALRCDPISGHVSLYWYRQALGQGPEFLTYFNYEAQQDKSGLPNDRFSAERPEGSISTLTIQRTEQRDSAMYRCASSLGTGGPSNQPQHFGDGTRLSIL.

The V call is TRBV7-6, the J call TRBJ2-1, with 7 positions matching TRBD2. Trimming cost V 0 bases and J 9 bases; bases outside gene matches: 8. The CDR3 sequence is 15 residues long. The V gene's germline CDR1 is SGHVS and CDR2 FNYEAQ. CDR3: CASSLADRSGGEQFF. The DNA of the CDR3 is TGTGCCAGCAGCTTAGCTGATAGATCGGGGGGTGAGCAGTTCTTC.

This chain connects TRBV27 to TRBJ1-2; D is ambiguous. The CDR3 spans 14 residues. V lost 6 bases and J lost 7, with 18 bases in between. Germline V gene lookup returns CDR1 MNHEY and CDR2 SMNVEV (reference sequence). The DNA for the CDR3 is TGTGCCAGCAGGTCGCTAGGAGAACAGCCTGGCTACACCTTC. It is translated as CASRSLGEQPGYTF.

The rearrangement links TRBV6-2 or TRBV6-3 to TRBJ2-4; D call uncertain. The CDR3 length is 13 residues. The germline V gene encodes CDR1 MNHEY and CDR2 SVGEGT. Trimming took off 0 bases at V and 13 bases at J, with 13 bases between the two ends. The DNA of the CDR3 is TGTGCCAGCAGTTACTCCACTACCTCAGAGCAGTACTTC. Translation gives CASSYSTTSEQYF.

This chain uses TRBV4-1 with TRBJ2-1, with TRBD2 matching 7 bases. The V gene end was trimmed by 1 base and the J gene end by 8 bases; junction bases not matched to a gene: 8. Germline V gives CDR1 MGHRA, CDR2 YSYEKL. The CDR3 is 15 residues long. The CDR3 coding sequence is TGCGCCAGCAGCCAAGCGGGGGGTTTGATGGATGAGCAGTTCTTC. Translating gives CASSQAGGLMDEQFF.

The chain is built from TRBV29-1 and TRBJ2-1; D gene ambiguous. CDR1 is SQVTM, CDR2 ANQGSEA, per germline. The CDR3 is 10 amino acids. V was shortened by 4 bases and J by 10 bases, with 8 bases between the two germline ends. This chain's CDR3 is CSVAGWEQFF. DNA for the CDR3: TGCAGCGTTGCTGGTTGGGAGCAGTTCTTC.

The CDR3 region has the DNA TGTGCCAGCATTACGAGTGGCGAGCAGTACTTC. This codes for CASITSGEQYF. This chain connects TRBV9 to TRBJ2-5; no clear D gene. The last part of the DNA fits TRBJ2-7 better; the J call may be wrong. The length of the CDR3 is 11 residues. Germline-derived CDR1 and CDR2 are SGDLS and YYNGEE.

This clonotype was seen more than once but under ten times. This rearrangement joins TRBV7-9 to TRBJ2-7; D may correspond to TRBD1 or TRBD2 (5 bases each). This CDR3 has 15 residues. Trimming removed 4 bases at V and 2 bases at J, with 15 bases between. The germline V gene has CDR1 SEHNR and CDR2 FQNEAQ (reference sequence). The CDR3 reads CASSSRRDGPYEQYF. In DNA form, the CDR3 reads TGTGCCAGCAGCTCCCGACGGGACGGACCCTACGAGCAGTACTTC. The full variable domain, its missing parts supplied by reference TRBV7-9 and TRBJ2-7, is DTGVSQNPRHKITKRGQNVTFRCDPISEHNRLYWYRQTLGQGPEFLTYFQNEAQLEKSRLLSDRFSAERPKGSFSTLEIQRTEQGDSAMYLCASSSRRDGPYEQYFGPGTRLTVT.

The V gene is TRBV20-1, the J gene TRBJ1-1; no firm D call. The CDR3 sequence is 15 residues long. CDR1 is DFQATT, CDR2 SNEGSKA, per germline (reference sequence). V lost 1 base to trimming and J lost 5 bases, with 17 bases between them. The CDR3 nucleotides are TGCAGTGCTAGAGTAGGAGGAGGGCTTGGGACTGAAGCTTTCTTT. Its protein product is CSARVGGGLGTEAFF.

The genes are TRBV28 and TRBJ2-1; 7 nucleotides match TRBD1. V trimming: 6 bases; J trimming: 0 bases; junction bases outside the gene matches: 11. The CDR3 length is 17 residues. Germline CDR1 reads MDHEN; CDR2 reads SYDVKM. In DNA form, the CDR3 reads TGTGCCAGCAGAGACATCGGACAGGCGAGCTCCTACAATGAGCAGTTCTTC. It codes for CASRDIGQASSYNEQFF.

The rearrangement links TRBV6-5 to TRBJ2-1; maybe TRBD2 (5 bases). Trimming took off 2 bases at V and 2 bases at J, with 13 bases between the two ends. Germline values: CDR1 MNHEY, CDR2 SVGAGI. This CDR3 spans 16 amino acids. The CDR3 sequence is CASSYGSGGAYNEQFF. CDR3 nucleotide sequence: TGTGCCAGCAGTTACGGGAGCGGTGGGGCCTACAATGAGCAGTTCTTC.

This clonotype was detected a few times. A single base separates this from a much larger clone, so it may be a read error. The chain recombines TRBV6-6 with TRBJ2-1, with TRBD2 matching 8 bases. The J call may be incorrect, as the DNA end agrees better with TRBJ2-7. The CDR3 sequence is 13 residues long. Germline V gives CDR1 MNHNY, CDR2 SVGAGI (reference sequence). The CDR3 nucleotides are TGTGCCAGCCAGCGGGAGTCCCACAATGAGCAGTACTTC. The encoded protein is CASQRESHNEQYF.

Many counts were recorded for this clonotype. The chain uses TRBV11-2 and TRBJ1-2, with D possibly being TRBD1 (6 bases). The V end lost 0 bases, the J end lost 5 bases, and 10 bases lay between the germline ends. The CDR3 has 14 amino acids. CDR1 and CDR2 (germline): SGHAT, FQNNGV. The CDR3 DNA sequence: TGTGCCAGCAGCTTAGAACGGGGGGCATATGGCTACACCTTC. Protein: CASSLERGAYGYTF. The variable domain in full, with the rest retrieved from reference TRBV11-2 and TRBJ1-2, is EAGVAQSPRYKIIEKRQSVAFWCNPISGHATLYWYQQILGQGPKLLIQFQNNGVVDDSQLPKDRFSAERLKGVDSTLKIQPAKLEDSAVYLCASSLERGAYGYTFGSGTRLTVV.

The rearrangement joins TRBV27 to TRBJ2-4; 10 bases match TRBD1. This CDR3 spans 14 amino acids. V shed 4 bases and J 7 bases; nucleotides not matched to a gene: 4. From germline, CDR1 is MNHEY and CDR2 SMNVEV (reference sequence). CDR3 protein: CASSSRTGGNIQYF. The CDR3 DNA follows: TGTGCCAGCAGTTCCAGGACAGGGGGGAACATTCAGTACTTC.

The V and J genes are TRBV20-1 and TRBJ2-7, with 8 positions matching TRBD2. V gave up 6 bases and J gave up 4 bases; unmatched junction bases: 2. Germline V lookup: CDR1 DFQATT, CDR2 SNEGSKA (reference sequence). The CDR3 is 11 amino acids. CDR3 sequence (DNA): TGCAGTGCCACTAGCGGATACGAGCAGTACTTC. Its protein product is CSATSGYEQYF.

The rearrangement uses TRBV7-9 and TRBJ1-2; 7 nucleotides align to TRBD1. The CDR3 length is 15 residues. CDR1 and CDR2 from the germline V gene are SEHNR and FQNEAQ (reference sequence). The V segment lost 5 bases and the J segment 2 bases; nucleotides outside the gene matches: 8. CDR3: CASSNRDRENYGYTF. The CDR3 DNA reads TGTGCCAGCAGCAACCGGGACAGAGAAAACTATGGCTACACCTTC. The variable domain in full, completed from reference TRBV7-9 and TRBJ1-2, reads DTGVSQNPRHKITKRGQNVTFRCDPISEHNRLYWYRQTLGQGPEFLTYFQNEAQLEKSRLLSDRFSAERPKGSFSTLEIQRTEQGDSAMYLCASSNRDRENYGYTFGSGTRLTVV.

The rearrangement joins TRBV2 to TRBJ1-5; D possibly corresponds to TRBD1 (6 bases). Germline lookup yields CDR1 SNHLY and CDR2 FYNNEI. The length of the CDR3 is 15 residues. Between the trimmed V and J ends, which lost 6 bases and 7 bases, there was a span of 19 bases. This CDR3 is CASSRMGGGLQPQHF. The CDR3 coding sequence is TGTGCCAGCAGCAGAATGGGTGGGGGCCTCCAGCCCCAGCATTTT.

This chain joins TRBV7-2 and TRBJ2-7; D unclear. Trimming shortened V by 3 bases and J by 0 bases, and 6 bases separated the two germline ends. The CDR3 covers 13 residues. Looked up from germline, CDR1 is SGHTA and CDR2 is FQGNSA. In DNA form, the CDR3 reads TGTGCCAGCAGCTTCCTTCACTCCTACGAGCAGTACTTC. It specifies CASSFLHSYEQYF.

This chain's CDR3 is CASSQSGSPDTQYF. The DNA for the CDR3 is TGTGCCAGCAGCCAAAGCGGGAGTCCAGATACGCAGTATTTT. The chain has TRBV3-1 and TRBJ2-3, with 8 bases that match TRBD2. Germline CDR1 is LGHDT and CDR2 is YNNKEL (reference sequence). V lost 2 bases and J lost 4; bases outside the gene matches: 2. CDR3 length: 14 residues.

This clonotype was picked up a small number of times. The chain employs TRBV19 and TRBJ1-2; no reliable D call. The germline CDR1 and CDR2 sequences are LNHDA and SQIVND (reference sequence). The CDR3 is 14 amino acids. Trimming removed 3 bases from V and 5 bases from J, with 13 bases in between. The CDR3 sequence: CASSIVHLGYGYTF. In nucleotides, the CDR3 is TGTGCCAGTAGTATTGTCCACCTGGGGTATGGCTACACCTTC.

The table lists this clonotype with a few counts. The gene calls are TRBV10-2 and TRBJ1-5, with 8 bases lining up with TRBD1. The V gene end was trimmed by 3 bases and the J gene end by 2 bases; junction bases not matched to a gene: 6. Germline assignment: CDR1 WSHSY and CDR2 SAAADI. This CDR3 has 16 amino acids. The chain's CDR3 is CASSDRTGFGNQPQHF. CDR3 nucleotide sequence: TGCGCCAGCAGTGATCGGACAGGGTTCGGCAATCAGCCCCAGCATTTT.

Note on this clonotype: Germline and junction disagree at one end, which may indicate a read error. The chain combines TRBV14 with TRBJ1-2, with a possible D match to TRBD1 (5 bases). Per germline, CDR1 SGHDN and CDR2 FVKESK. The CDR3 runs to 15 residues. CDR3 DNA: TGTGCCAGCAGCCATTACGCAGGGCCTAAGTATGGCTACACCTTC. This sequence encodes CASSHYAGPKYGYTF.

V and J are TRBV20-1 and TRBJ1-6; D gene unclear. Germline CDR1 DFQATT, CDR2 SNEGSKA (reference sequence). The germline V and J ends were trimmed by 6 bases and 0 bases, with 15 bases remaining between them. The CDR3 loop spans 16 amino acids. The CDR3 DNA sequence: TGCAGTGCCCGGGGAGATCGGAGCTCCTATAATTCACCCCTCCACTTT. Its translation: CSARGDRSSYNSPLHF.